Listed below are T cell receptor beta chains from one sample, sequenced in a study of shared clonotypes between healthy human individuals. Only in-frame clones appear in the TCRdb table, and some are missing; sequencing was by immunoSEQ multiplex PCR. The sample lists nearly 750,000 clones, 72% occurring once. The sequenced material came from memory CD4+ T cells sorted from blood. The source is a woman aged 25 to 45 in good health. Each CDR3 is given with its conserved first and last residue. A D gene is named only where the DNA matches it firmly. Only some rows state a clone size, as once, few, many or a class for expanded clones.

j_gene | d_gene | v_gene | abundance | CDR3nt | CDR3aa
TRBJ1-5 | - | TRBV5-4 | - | TGTGCCAGCAGCCCGAGAAAGAGGGAGCAGCCCCAGCATTTT | CASSPRKREQPQHF
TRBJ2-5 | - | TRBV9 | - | TGTGCCAGCAGCGTAGAGTCGGGGGAATACGGGACGCCCGCCGAACAAGAGACCCAGTACTTC | CASSVESGEYGTPAEQETQYF
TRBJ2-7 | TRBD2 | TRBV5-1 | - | TGCGCCAGCAGCTTGGGTTTGTGGGCGGGAGGTCGCCTCGACGAGCAGTACTTC | CASSLGLWAGGRLDEQYF
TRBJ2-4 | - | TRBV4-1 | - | TGCGCCAGCAGCCAAGTTGCGTCCAGTAGTGCCGGTGACATTCAGTACTTC | CASSQVASSSAGDIQYF
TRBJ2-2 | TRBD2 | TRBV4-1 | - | TGCGCCAGCAGCCAACTAGCGGGAGACGACACCGGGGAGCTGTTTTTT | CASSQLAGDDTGELFF
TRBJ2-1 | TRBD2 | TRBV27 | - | TGTGCCAGCCGACCGACTAGCGGGTTGAGGGACAATGAGCAGTTCTTC | CASRPTSGLRDNEQFF
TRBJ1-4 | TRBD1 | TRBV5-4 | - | TGTGCCAGCAGCCGCCTCGGGACAGACTCCGAAAACCTGTTTTTT | CASSRLGTDSENLFF
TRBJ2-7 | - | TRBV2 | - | TGTGCCAGCCAGGGAGAGTCCTACGAGCAGTACTTC | CASQGESYEQYF
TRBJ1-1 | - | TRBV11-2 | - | TGTGCCAGCATCACTCTCGGTAAGACTTTCTTT | CASITLGKTFF
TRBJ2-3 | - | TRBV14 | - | TGTGCCAGCAGCCAAGATCGAAGAGATACGCAGTATTTT | CASSQDRRDTQYF
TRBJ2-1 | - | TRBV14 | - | TGTGCCAGCAGCCAAGATCGGGGAGATGAGCAGTTCTTC | CASSQDRGDEQFF
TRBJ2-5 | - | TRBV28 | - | TGTGCCAGCAGGAGGGGTGGCGAGACCCAGTACTTC | CASRRGGETQYF
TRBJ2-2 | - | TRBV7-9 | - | TGTGCCAGCAGCTTACCCCCGGCGCGAGGGAACACCGGGGAGCTGTTTTTT | CASSLPPARGNTGELFF
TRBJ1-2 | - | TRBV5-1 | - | TGCGCCAGCAGCTTGGAGGGATATGGCTACACCTTC | CASSLEGYGYTF
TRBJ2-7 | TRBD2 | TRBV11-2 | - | TGTGCCAGCAGCTTAGGGCAAGCGGGAGGCCCCAGCTCCTACGAGCAGTACTTC | CASSLGQAGGPSSYEQYF
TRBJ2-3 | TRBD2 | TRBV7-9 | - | TGTGCCAGCAGCTTACCCCGACTAGCGGGAGGCACAAGCACAGATACGCAGTATTTT | CASSLPRLAGGTSTDTQYF
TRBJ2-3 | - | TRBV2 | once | TGTGCCAGCAGCGGGGGCTCCGGCACAGATACGCAGTATTTT | CASSGGSGTDTQYF
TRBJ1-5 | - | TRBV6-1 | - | TGTGCCAGCAATTTGAGTCCCGATAGCAATCAGCCCCAGCATTTT | CASNLSPDSNQPQHF
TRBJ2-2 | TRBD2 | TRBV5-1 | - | TGCGCCAGCAGCTCGGGACTAGCGGGAGTAGCGAACACCGGGGAGCTGTTTTTT | CASSSGLAGVANTGELFF
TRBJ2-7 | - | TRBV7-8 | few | TGTGCCAGCAGCTTATTGGACAGGGAGGGCGAGCAGTACTTC | CASSLLDREGEQYF
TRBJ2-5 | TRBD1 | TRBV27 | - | TGTGCCAGCAGTCCAACCGGACAGGGAAAATATCAAGAGACCCAGTACTTC | CASSPTGQGKYQETQYF
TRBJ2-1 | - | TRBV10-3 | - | TGTGCCATCAGTGCCGGTGGAGCGACATCCTACAATGAGCAGTTCTTC | CAISAGGATSYNEQFF
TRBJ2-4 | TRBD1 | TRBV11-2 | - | TGTGCCAGCAGCTTAGGACAGGGAAACATTCAGTACTTC | CASSLGQGNIQYF
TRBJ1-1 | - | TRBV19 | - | TGTGCCAGTAATCTACAGGGTAAGAGCCCTGAAGCTTTCTTT | CASNLQGKSPEAFF
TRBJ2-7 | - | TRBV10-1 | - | TGCGCCAGCAGTGAGGGGGTCCCCTACGAGCAGTACTTC | CASSEGVPYEQYF
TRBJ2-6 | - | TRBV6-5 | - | TGTGCCAGCAGTTACGGTGGGGCCAACGTCCTGACTTTC | CASSYGGANVLTF
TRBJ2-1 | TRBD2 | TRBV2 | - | TGTGCCAGCAGTTACCTAGCGGGAGGCGCCATGAGTGAGCAGTTCTTC | CASSYLAGGAMSEQFF
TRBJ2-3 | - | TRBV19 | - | TGTGCCAGTAGTATGTCGGGTCCCCCTAGCACAGATACGCAGTATTTT | CASSMSGPPSTDTQYF
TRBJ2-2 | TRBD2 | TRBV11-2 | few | TGTGCCAGCGGTGCTAGCGGGAGGGCGGGGACCGGGGAGCTGTTTTTT | CASGASGRAGTGELFF
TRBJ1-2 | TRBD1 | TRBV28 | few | TGTGCCAGCAGTTCAAGCCGACAGGGACGCGGCTACACCTTC | CASSSSRQGRGYTF
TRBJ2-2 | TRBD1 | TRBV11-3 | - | TGTGCCAGCAGCCTAAGGGACAGCCCCGGGGAGCTGTTTTTT | CASSLRDSPGELFF
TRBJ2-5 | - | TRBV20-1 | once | TGCAGTGCTAGGGCACAAGAGACCCAGTACTTC | CSARAQETQYF
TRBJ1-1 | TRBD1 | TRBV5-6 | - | TGTGCCAGCAGAGACAGGGGGGACACTGAAGCTTTCTTT | CASRDRGDTEAFF
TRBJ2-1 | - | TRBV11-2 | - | TGTGCCAGCACCCCATACGGGAGAGGCTACAATGAGCAGTTCTTC | CASTPYGRGYNEQFF
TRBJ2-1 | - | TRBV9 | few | TGTGCCAGCAGCGTGGGCGGGGGCCGCGAAAATGAGCAGTTCTTC | CASSVGGGRENEQFF
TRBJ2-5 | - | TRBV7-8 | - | TGTGCCAGCAGCTCCTATACTCGTGGAGCGGGGACCCAGTACTTC | CASSSYTRGAGTQYF
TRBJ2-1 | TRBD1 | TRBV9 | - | TGTGCCAGCAGCCCGGACAGGGGGCTATATGAGCAGTTCTTC | CASSPDRGLYEQFF